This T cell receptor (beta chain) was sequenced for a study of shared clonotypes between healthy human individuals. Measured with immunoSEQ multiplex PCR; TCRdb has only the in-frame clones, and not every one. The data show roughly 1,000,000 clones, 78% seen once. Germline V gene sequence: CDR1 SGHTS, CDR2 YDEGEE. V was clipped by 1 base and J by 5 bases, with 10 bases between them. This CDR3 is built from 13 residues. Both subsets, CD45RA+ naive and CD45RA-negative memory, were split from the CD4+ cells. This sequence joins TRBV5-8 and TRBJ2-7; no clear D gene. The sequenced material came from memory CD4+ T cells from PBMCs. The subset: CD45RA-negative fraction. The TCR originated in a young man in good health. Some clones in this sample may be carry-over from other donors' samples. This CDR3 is CASSLSGIHEQYF. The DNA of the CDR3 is TGTGCCAGCAGCTTGAGTGGAATCCACGAGCAGTACTTC.